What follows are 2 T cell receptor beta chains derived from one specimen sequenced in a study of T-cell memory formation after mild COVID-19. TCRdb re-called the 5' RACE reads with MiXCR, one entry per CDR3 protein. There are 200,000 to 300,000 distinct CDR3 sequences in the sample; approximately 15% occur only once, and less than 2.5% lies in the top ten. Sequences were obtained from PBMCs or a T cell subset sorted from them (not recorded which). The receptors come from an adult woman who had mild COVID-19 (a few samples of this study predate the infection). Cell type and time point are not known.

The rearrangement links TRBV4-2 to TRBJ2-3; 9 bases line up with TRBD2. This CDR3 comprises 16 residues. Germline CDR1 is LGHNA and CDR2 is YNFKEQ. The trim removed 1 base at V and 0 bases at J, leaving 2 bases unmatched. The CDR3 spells CASSQASGVSTDTQYF. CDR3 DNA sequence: TGTGCCAGCAGCCAAGCTAGCGGGGTTAGCACAGATACGCAGTATTTT.

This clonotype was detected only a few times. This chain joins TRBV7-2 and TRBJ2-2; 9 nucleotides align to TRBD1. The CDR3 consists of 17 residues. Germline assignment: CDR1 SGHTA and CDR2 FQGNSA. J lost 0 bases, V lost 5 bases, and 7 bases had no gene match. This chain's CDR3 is CASSPARQGANTGELFF. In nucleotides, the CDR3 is TGTGCCAGCAGCCCCGCCAGACAGGGGGCGAACACCGGGGAGCTGTTTTTT.